These 17 T cell receptor beta chains were all obtained from the same sample, sequenced in a study of cytomegalovirus exposure and HLA in healthy donors. With 60 Vbeta and 13 Jbeta primers, the PCR was carried out. Assay used: immunoSEQ multiplex PCR; TCRdb lists only in-frame clones, some missing. The sample lists hundreds of thousands of clones; about three quarters were seen once. The sequenced sample consisted of PBMCs. These receptors all stem from a man between 18 and 35 years old in good health and CMV-seronegative.

For this clone: Mismatch with germline at one junction end may stem from a read error. J is TRBJ2-7 and V is TRBV7-3; D possibly corresponds to TRBD2 (6 bases). Germline assignment: CDR1 SGHTA and CDR2 FQGTGA. The length of the CDR3 is 14 residues. The CDR3 loop reads CANSWDGSSYEQYF. The DNA of the CDR3 is TGTGCCAACAGCTGGGACGGGAGCTCCTACGAGCAGTACTTC.

This clone was counted a single time. The V and J genes are TRBV7-9 and TRBJ2-5; 10 nucleotides align to TRBD2. Near its end, the DNA agrees better with TRBJ2-7, so the J call may be wrong. CDR3 size: 15 residues. Germline CDR1 reads SEHNR; CDR2 reads FQNEAQ (reference sequence). The CDR3 reads CASSYSGLAAYEQYF. The CDR3 coding sequence is TGTGCCAGCAGCTATTCCGGACTAGCGGCGTACGAGCAGTACTTC.

This rearrangement joins TRBV5-4 to TRBJ2-1; TRBD1 agrees at 9 bases. V lost 3 bases and J lost 7; bases outside the gene matches: 8. The CDR3 extends over 15 amino acids. The germline V gene has CDR1 SGHNT and CDR2 YYREEE (reference sequence). For the CDR3, the DNA is TGTGCCAGCAGCTGGGGGACAGGGAATGAAAATGAGCAGTTCTTC. Its protein is CASSWGTGNENEQFF. Full variable domain (rest looked up from reference TRBV5-4 and TRBJ2-1): ETGVTQSPTHLIKTRGQQVTLRCSSQSGHNTVSWYQQALGQGPQFIFQYYREEENGRGNFPPRFSGLQFPNYSSELNVNALELDDSALYLCASSWGTGNENEQFFGPGTRLTVL.

This clone was counted between two and nine times. The chain recombines TRBV28 with TRBJ2-3; D ambiguous. This CDR3 comprises 13 residues. Trimming stripped 10 bases from V and 2 bases from J, with 13 bases between. Per germline, CDR1 MDHEN and CDR2 SYDVKM. The CDR3 region has the DNA TGTGCCACAACCATAATAGCCACAGATACGCAGTATTTT. Protein: CATTIIATDTQYF.

The genes are TRBV13 and TRBJ2-5; D possibly corresponds to TRBD2 (5 bases). V lost 1 base and J 5 bases, leaving 14 bases between the germline ends. This CDR3 has 15 residues. CDR1 is PRHDT, CDR2 FYEKMQ, per germline (reference sequence). CDR3 sequence (DNA): TGTGCCAGCAGCTTAGCTCCAGCTAGCAAGGAGACCCAGTACTTC. Amino acid sequence: CASSLAPASKETQYF.

The chain joins TRBV10-3 to TRBJ2-7, with D possibly matching TRBD1 (5 bases). CDR3 length: 14 residues. V was pared by 2 bases and J by 2 bases, with 10 bases between. Germline CDR1 ENHRY, CDR2 SYGVKD. The CDR3 here is CAISEQGDAYEQYF. The CDR3 DNA reads as TGTGCCATCAGTGAGCAGGGTGATGCCTACGAGCAGTACTTC.

Note on this clone: Relative to the germline gene, one junction end is altered; a read error may explain this. The chain combines TRBV7-9 with TRBJ1-5; TRBD1 is a possible D gene (6 bases). Looked up from germline, CDR1 is SEHNR and CDR2 is FQNEAQ (reference sequence). This CDR3 spans 16 amino acids. CDR3 amino acids: CSSSLSVTGLYQPQHF. CDR3 coding DNA: TGTTCCAGCAGCTTATCGGTTACAGGGTTATATCAGCCCCAGCATTTT.

J is TRBJ2-3 and V is TRBV7-9, with 8 bases fitting TRBD1. The V and J ends lost 5 bases and 1 base, in that order; junction bases with no gene match: 17. The CDR3 runs to 19 residues. Germline values: CDR1 SEHNR, CDR2 FQNEAQ (reference sequence). The CDR3 loop reads CASSGRDRRSPSRTDTQYF. The DNA of the CDR3 is TGTGCCAGCAGCGGAAGGGACAGGCGATCTCCGTCCCGCACAGATACGCAGTATTTT.

This clone was counted only a few times. V gene TRBV7-6 combines with J gene TRBJ2-3; 7 bases are shared with TRBD1. V lost 5 bases to trimming and J lost 0 bases; unmatched junction nucleotides: 8. CDR1 SGHVS and CDR2 FNYEAQ come from the germline V gene. The CDR3 totals 16 residues. In DNA, the CDR3 is TGTGCCAGCAGCAGTCGGACAGGAGCTAGCACAGATACGCAGTATTTT. Its translation is CASSSRTGASTDTQYF. Full variable domain (rest looked up from reference TRBV7-6 and TRBJ2-3): GAGVSQSPRYKVTKRGQDVALRCDPISGHVSLYWYRQALGQGPEFLTYFNYEAQQDKSGLPNDRFSAERPEGSISTLTIQRTEQRDSAMYRCASSSRTGASTDTQYFGPGTRLTVL.

The rearrangement uses TRBV11-3 and TRBJ2-1, with 11 bases fitting TRBD1. The CDR3 totals 14 residues. From germline, CDR1 is SGHNT and CDR2 YENEEA. Germline trimming cut 5 bases from V and 8 bases from J; bases unmatched to any gene: 5. In nucleotides, the CDR3 is TGTGCCAGCAGCATTGGACAGGGGGCTGATGAGCAGTTCTTC. Its protein product is CASSIGQGADEQFF.

This clone was seen only once. The chain joins TRBV5-1 to TRBJ2-6; D not certain. This CDR3 has 15 residues. Trimming stripped 1 base from V and 2 bases from J, with 7 bases between. Germline CDR1 SGHRS, CDR2 YFSETQ. The CDR3 reads CASSLPTAGANVLTF. CDR3 in DNA: TGCGCCAGCAGCTTGCCCACGGCTGGGGCCAACGTCCTGACTTTC.

The chain combines TRBV15 with TRBJ2-2; 7 positions match TRBD1. The V segment lost 2 bases and the J segment 2 bases; nucleotides outside the gene matches: 5. Germline V gene data show CDR1 as LNHNV and CDR2 as YYDKDF (reference sequence). The CDR3 contains 16 residues. CDR3 amino acids: CATSRRGRGNTGELFF. The CDR3 nucleotides read TGTGCCACCAGCAGAAGGGGGCGCGGAAACACCGGGGAGCTGTTTTTT.

The chain carries TRBV10-1 and TRBJ2-3; D may be TRBD2 (6 bases). With 2 bases removed from V and 4 bases from J, the gap between germline ends came to 16 bases. The CDR3 is made up of 16 amino acids. Germline CDR1 and CDR2: WNHNN and SYGVQD (reference sequence). CDR3 in DNA: TGCGCCAGCAGTGAGAAGAGGAGGGCGAGCCCAGATACGCAGTATTTT. Translation gives CASSEKRRASPDTQYF.

The chain employs TRBV13 and TRBJ2-3, with D possibly matching TRBD2 (6 bases). CDR3 length: 15 residues. The germline V gene encodes CDR1 PRHDT and CDR2 FYEKMQ (reference sequence). V lost 3 bases to trimming and J lost 2 bases, with 12 bases between them. The DNA of the CDR3 is TGTGCCAGCAGCTTCGGGAGTGAACCCACAGATACGCAGTATTTT. Translating gives CASSFGSEPTDTQYF.

This chain joins TRBV6-5 and TRBJ2-1; no reliable D call. CDR1 is MNHEY and CDR2 is SVGAGI in the germline V gene. The V end was cut by 4 bases, the J end by 3 bases, with 10 bases between. The CDR3 is 14 amino acids. The CDR3 DNA reads as TGTGCCAGCAGTTCCGGGTCGGGCTACAATGAGCAGTTCTTC. It translates to CASSSGSGYNEQFF.

This clone was observed once. The V call is TRBV6-1, the J call TRBJ1-2; possible D gene TRBD1, 5 bases. Germline CDR1 reads MNHNS; CDR2 reads SASEGT. This CDR3 contains 12 residues. Trimming left V 4 bases short and J 6 bases short, with 9 bases between. CDR3 protein: CASSGGDHGYTF. In DNA, the CDR3 is TGTGCCAGCAGTGGGGGGGACCATGGCTACACCTTC.

The chain recombines TRBV29-1 with TRBJ1-1; 10 nucleotides match TRBD1. In germline, CDR1 is SQVTM, CDR2 ANQGSEA. The CDR3 has 15 residues. J lost 4 bases, V lost 2 bases, and 7 bases had no gene match. CDR3 DNA sequence: TGCAGCGTTGAAACGAGACAGGGGGCGGGCACTGAAGCTTTCTTT. Translation: CSVETRQGAGTEAFF.